Reported below is one TCR beta chain. The antigen remains unidentified. The assay was immunoSEQ multiplex PCR, and TCRdb's table has in-frame clones only and misses some. The sample holds around 110,000 clones, almost 95% seen once. Looked up from germline, CDR1 is MDHEN and CDR2 is SYDVKM. The CDR3 is 15 residues long. The V gene lost 5 bases and the J gene lost 3 bases, with 11 bases spanning the gap. The data originate from a study of T cell responses to AZD1222 COVID-19 vaccine. Overall study findings and caveats: Only after the peak T cell response were repertoires sampled. The study reported that nearly half of spike-specific TCRs target unmutated variant regions. Spike was spanned by vaccine-associated CD4 TCRs, which were dominant at 160-218 and 743-854.

The study pooled second doses at about 4 or about 12 weeks. This receptor was taken from an adult who received the AZD1222 COVID-19 vaccine. The specimen comprised peripheral blood, sampled 28 days after the second AZD1222 dose. The chain has TRBV28 and TRBJ1-6; D remains ambiguous. CDR3 loop: CASSPRGGYNSPLHF. The CDR3 nucleotides are TGTGCCAGCAGTCCCCGTGGCGGCTATAATTCACCCCTCCACTTT.